The subject of this entry is one T cell receptor (beta chain). The data were produced by immunoSEQ multiplex PCR, yet TCRdb's version contains in-frame clones alone and is incomplete. Of approximately 100,000 clones in the sample, 84% were seen once. The sample belongs to a study of blood T cell repertoires in COVID-19. Overall study: COVID-19 samples collected from the United States, Italy and Spain covered acute and convalescent phases. From T cells, B-cell-depleted T cells, or PBMCs came the material, which was cDNA or gDNA.

The CDR3 is 16 residues long. The germline gives CDR1 SGHRS, CDR2 YFSETQ. V shed 4 bases, J shed 3 bases, and the junction held 9 bases outside the gene matches. The source of this sequence is a human donor in a cohort sampled during active or convalescent COVID-19. V gene TRBV5-1 combines with J gene TRBJ1-4; 7 nucleotides line up with TRBD1. Source material: peripheral blood. CDR3 amino acids: CASSPEGGGANEKLFF. The CDR3 bases are TGCGCCAGCAGCCCCGAAGGGGGCGGAGCTAATGAAAAACTGTTTTTT.